What follows describes a single TCR beta chain. TCRdb's copy holds only in-frame clones and misses some; the assay was immunoSEQ multiplex PCR. The sample consists of about 140,000 clones, 90% to 95% of them appearing once. This sample was included in a study of control samples from healthy donors and cancer patients. The TCR sequence derives from a man aged 35 to 55 in good health. Sequenced: blood.

CDR3 nucleotides: TGTGCCTGGAGTGTGCCCCGGTTTAGTCACACCCGCACAGATACGCAGTATTTT. Encoded protein: CAWSVPRFSHTRTDTQYF. V gene TRBV30 combines with J gene TRBJ2-3; no clear D gene. Germline V gives CDR1 GTSNPN, CDR2 SVGIG (reference sequence). With 0 bases removed from V and 1 base from J, the gap between germline ends came to 20 bases. This CDR3 is built from 18 residues.